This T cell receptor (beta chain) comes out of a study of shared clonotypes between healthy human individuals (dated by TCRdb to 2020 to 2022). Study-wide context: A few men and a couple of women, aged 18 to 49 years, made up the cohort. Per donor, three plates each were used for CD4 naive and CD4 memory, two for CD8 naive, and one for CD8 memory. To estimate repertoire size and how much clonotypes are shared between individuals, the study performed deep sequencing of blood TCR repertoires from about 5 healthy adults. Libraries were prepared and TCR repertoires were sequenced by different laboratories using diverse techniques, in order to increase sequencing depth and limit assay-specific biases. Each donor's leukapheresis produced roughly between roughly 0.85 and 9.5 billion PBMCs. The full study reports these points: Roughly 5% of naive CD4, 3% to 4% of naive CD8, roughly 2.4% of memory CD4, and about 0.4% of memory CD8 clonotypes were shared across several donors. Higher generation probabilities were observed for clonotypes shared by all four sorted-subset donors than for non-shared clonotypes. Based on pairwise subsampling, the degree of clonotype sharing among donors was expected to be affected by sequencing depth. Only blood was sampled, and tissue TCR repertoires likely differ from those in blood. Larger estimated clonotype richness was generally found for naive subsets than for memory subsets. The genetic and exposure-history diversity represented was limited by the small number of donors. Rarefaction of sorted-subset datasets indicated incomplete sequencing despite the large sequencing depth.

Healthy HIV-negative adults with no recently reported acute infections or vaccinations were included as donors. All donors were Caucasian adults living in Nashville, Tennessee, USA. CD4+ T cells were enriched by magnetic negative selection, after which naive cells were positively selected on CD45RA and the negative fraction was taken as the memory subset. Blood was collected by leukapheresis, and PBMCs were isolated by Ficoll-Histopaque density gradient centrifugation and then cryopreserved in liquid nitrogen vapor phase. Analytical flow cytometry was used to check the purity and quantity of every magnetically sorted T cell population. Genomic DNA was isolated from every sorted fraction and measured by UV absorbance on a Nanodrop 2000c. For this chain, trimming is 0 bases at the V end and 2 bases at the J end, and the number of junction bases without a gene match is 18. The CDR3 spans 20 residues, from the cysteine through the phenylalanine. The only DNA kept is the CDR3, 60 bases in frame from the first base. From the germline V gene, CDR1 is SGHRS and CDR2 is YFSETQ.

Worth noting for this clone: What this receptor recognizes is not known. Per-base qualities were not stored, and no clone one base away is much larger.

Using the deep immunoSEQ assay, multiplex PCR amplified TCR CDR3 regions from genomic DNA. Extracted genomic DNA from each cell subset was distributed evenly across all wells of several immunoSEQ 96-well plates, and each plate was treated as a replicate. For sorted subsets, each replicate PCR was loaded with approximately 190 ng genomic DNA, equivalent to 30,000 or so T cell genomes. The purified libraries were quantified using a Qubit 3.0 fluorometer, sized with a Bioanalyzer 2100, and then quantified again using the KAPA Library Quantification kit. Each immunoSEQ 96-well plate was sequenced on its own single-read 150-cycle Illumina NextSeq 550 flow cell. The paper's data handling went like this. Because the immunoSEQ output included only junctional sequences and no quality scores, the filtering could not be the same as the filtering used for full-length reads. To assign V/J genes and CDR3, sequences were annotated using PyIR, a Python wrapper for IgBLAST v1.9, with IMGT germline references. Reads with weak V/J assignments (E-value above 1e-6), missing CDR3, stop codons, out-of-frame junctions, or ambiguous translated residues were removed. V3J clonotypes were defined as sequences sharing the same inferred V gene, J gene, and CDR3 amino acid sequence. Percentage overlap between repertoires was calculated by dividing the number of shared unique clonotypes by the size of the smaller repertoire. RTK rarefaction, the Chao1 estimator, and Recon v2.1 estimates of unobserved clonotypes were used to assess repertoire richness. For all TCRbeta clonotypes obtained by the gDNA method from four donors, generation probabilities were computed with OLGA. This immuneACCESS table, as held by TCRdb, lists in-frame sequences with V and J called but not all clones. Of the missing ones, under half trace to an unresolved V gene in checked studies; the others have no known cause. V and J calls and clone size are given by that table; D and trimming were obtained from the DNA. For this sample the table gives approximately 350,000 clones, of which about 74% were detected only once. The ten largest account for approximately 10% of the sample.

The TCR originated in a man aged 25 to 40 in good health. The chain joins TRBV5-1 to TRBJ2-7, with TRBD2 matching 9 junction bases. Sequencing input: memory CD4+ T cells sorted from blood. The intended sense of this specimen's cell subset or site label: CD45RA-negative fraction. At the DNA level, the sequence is TGCGCCAGCAGCTTGGAACTAGCGGGCCCTAGTCCCTTTCTAACCTACGAGCAGTACTTC. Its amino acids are CASSLELAGPSPFLTYEQYF.